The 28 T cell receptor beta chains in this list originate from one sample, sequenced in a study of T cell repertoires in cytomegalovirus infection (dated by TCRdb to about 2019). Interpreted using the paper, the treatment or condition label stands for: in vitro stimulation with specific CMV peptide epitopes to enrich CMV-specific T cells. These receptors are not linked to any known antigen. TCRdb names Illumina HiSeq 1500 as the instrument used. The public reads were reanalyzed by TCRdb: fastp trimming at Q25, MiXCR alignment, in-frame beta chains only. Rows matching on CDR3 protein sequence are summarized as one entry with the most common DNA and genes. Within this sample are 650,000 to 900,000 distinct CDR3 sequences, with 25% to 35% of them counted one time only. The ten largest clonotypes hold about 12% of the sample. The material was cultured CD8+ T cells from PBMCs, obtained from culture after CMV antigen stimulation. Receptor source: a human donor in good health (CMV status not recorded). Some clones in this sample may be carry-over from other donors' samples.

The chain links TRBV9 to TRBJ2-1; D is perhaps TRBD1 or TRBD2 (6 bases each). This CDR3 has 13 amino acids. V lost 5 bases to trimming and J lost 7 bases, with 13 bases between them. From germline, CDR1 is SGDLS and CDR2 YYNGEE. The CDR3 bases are TGTGCCAGCAGGGGGGCCGGGAGTAATGAGCAGTTCTTC. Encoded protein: CASRGAGSNEQFF.

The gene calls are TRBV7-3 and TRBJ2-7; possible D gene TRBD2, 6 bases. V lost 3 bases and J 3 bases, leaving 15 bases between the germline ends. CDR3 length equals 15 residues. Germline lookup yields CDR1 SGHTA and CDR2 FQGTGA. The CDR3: CASSFNAGSNYEQYF. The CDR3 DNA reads TGTGCCAGCAGCTTCAATGCGGGGTCTAACTACGAGCAGTACTTC.

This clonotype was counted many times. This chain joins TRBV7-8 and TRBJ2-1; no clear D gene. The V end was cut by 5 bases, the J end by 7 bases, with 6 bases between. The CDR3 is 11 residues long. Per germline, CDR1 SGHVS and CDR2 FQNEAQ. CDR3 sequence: CASSQPNEQFF. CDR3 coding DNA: TGTGCCAGCAGCCAACCTAATGAGCAGTTCTTC.

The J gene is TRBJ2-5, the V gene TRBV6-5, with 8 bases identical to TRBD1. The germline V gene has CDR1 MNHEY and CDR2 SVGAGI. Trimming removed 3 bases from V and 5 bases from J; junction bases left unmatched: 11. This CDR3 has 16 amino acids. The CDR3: CASSYSKAGGLETQYF. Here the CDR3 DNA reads TGTGCCAGCAGTTATTCAAAGGCAGGGGGCTTGGAGACCCAGTACTTC.

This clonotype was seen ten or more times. The CDR3 here is CASSFGGYTGELFF. The DNA for the CDR3 is TGTGCCAGCAGCTTTGGGGGTTACACCGGGGAGCTGTTTTTT. This chain links TRBV27 with TRBJ2-2; either TRBD1 or TRBD2 may supply D (5 bases each). V lost 6 bases to trimming and J lost 3 bases, with 11 bases between them. CDR3 length: 14 amino acids. The germline V gene encodes CDR1 MNHEY and CDR2 SMNVEV (reference sequence).

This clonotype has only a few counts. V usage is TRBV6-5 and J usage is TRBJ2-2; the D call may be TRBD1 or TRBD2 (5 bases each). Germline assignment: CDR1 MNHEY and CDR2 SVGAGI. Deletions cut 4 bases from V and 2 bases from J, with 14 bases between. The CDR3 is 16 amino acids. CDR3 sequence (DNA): TGTGCCAGCAGTTTTTACCGGGACCTAAACACCGGGGAGCTGTTTTTT. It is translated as CASSFYRDLNTGELFF.

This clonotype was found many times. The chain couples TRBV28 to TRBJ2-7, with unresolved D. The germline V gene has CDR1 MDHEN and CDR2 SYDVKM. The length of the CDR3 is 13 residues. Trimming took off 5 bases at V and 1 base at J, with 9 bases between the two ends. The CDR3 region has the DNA TGTGCCAGCAGTCGTACGGAATCCTACGAGCAGTACGTC. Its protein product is CASSRTESYEQYV.

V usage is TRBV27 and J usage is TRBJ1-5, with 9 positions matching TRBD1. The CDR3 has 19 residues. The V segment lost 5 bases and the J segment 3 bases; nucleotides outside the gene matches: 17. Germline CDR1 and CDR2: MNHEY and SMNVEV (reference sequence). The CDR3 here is CASSSHRTGAFGTNQPQHF. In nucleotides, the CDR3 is TGTGCCAGCAGTAGCCATAGGACAGGGGCCTTCGGTACCAATCAGCCCCAGCATTTT.

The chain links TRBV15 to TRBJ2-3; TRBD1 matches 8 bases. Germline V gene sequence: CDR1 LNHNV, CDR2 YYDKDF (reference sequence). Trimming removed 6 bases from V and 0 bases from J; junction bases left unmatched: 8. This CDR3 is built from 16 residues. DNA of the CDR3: TGTGCCACCAGGGGGACAGGCGCTACTAGCACAGATACGCAGTATTTT. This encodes CATRGTGATSTDTQYF.

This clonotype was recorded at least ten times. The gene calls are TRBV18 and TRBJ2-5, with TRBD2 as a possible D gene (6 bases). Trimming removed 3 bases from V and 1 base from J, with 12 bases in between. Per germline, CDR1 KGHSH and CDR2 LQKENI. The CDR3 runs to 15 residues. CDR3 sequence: CASSPRGTVQETQYF. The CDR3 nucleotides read TGTGCCAGCTCACCGCGCGGGACGGTCCAAGAGACCCAGTACTTC.

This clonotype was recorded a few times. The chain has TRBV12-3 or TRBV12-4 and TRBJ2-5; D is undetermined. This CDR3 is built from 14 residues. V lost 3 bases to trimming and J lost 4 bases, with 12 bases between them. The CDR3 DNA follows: TGTGCCAGCAGTTTCCCCCCAGACCGAGAGACCCAGTACTTC. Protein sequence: CASSFPPDRETQYF.

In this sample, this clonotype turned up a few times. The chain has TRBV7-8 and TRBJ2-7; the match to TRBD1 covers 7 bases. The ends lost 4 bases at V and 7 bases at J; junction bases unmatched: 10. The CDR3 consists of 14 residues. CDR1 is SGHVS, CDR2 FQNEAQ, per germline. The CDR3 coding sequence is TGTGCCAGCAGCTCCCACACCGGGACAGAAGAGCAGTACTTC. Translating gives CASSSHTGTEEQYF.

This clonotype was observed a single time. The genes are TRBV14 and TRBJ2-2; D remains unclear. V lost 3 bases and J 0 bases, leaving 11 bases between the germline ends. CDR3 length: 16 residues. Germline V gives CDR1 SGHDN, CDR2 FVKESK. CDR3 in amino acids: CASSHTDLTNTGELFF. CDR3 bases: TGTGCCAGCAGCCATACCGACCTAACGAACACCGGGGAGCTGTTTTTT.

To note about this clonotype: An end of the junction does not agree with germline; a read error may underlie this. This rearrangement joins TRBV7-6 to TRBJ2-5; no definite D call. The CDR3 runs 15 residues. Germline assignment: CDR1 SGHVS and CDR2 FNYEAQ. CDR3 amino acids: CASSSSFSVQETQYF. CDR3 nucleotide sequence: TGTGCTAGCAGCTCCTCCTTCTCGGTCCAAGAGACCCAGTACTTC.

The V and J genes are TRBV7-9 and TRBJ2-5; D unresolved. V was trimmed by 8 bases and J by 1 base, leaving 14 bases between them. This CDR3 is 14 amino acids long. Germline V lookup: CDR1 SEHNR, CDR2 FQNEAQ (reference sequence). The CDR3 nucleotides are TGTGCCAGCCTCAAAGCCGGGCCCCAAGAGACCCAGTACTTC. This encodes CASLKAGPQETQYF.

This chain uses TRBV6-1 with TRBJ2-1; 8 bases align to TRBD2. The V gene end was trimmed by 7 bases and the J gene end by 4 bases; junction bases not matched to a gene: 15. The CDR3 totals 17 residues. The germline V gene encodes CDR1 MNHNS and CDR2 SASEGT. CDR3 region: CASTPRRGLDLYNEQFF. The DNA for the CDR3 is TGTGCCAGCACCCCGCGTAGGGGACTAGATCTTTACAATGAGCAGTTCTTC.

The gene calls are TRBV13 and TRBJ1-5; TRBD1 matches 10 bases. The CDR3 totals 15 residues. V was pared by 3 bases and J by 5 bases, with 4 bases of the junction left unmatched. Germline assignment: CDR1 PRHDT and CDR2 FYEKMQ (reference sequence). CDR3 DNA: TGTGCCAGCAGCTTGGGACAGGGGTTGCATCAGCCCCAGCATTTT. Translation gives CASSLGQGLHQPQHF.

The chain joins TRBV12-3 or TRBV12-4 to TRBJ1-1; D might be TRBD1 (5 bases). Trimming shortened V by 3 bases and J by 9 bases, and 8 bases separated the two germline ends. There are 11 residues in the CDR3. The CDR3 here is CASSFAGKAFF. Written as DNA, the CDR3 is TGTGCCAGCAGTTTCGCAGGGAAAGCTTTCTTT.

The CDR3 is CASSSRAVYGYTF. The CDR3 DNA reads as TGTGCCAGCAGCTCCCGGGCAGTCTATGGCTACACCTTC. This chain links TRBV7-9 with TRBJ1-2; D ambiguous. Per germline, CDR1 SEHNR and CDR2 FQNEAQ (reference sequence). The CDR3 is made up of 13 amino acids. Between the trimmed V and J ends, which lost 4 bases and 4 bases, there was a span of 10 bases.

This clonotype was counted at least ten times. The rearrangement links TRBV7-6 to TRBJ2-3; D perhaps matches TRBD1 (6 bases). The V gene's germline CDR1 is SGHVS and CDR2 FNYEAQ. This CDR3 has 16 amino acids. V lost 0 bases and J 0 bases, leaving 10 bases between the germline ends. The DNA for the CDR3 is TGTGCCAGCAGCTTAGCGTGGACAGAGAGCACAGATACGCAGTATTTT. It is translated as CASSLAWTESTDTQYF.

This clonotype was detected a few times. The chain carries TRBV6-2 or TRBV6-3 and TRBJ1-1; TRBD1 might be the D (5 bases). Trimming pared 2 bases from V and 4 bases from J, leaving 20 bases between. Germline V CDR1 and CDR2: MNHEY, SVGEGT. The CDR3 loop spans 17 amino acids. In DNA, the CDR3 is TGTGCCAGCAGTTACCGTACTGTCGGGGGAGAGGGCACTGAAGCTTTCTTT. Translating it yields CASSYRTVGGEGTEAFF.

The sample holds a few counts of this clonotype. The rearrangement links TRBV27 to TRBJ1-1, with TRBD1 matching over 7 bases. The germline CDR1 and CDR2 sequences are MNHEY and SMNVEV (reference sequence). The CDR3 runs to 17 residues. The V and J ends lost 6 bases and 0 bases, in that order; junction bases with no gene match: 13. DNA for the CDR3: TGTGCCAGCAGATACAGGGGAGAGACCATACTGAACACTGAAGCTTTCTTT. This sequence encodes CASRYRGETILNTEAFF.

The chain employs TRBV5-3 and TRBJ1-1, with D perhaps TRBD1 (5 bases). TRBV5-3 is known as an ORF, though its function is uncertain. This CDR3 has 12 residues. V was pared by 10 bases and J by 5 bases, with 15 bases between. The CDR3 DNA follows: TGTGCCGCGGGGAGGGGTGGGACTGAAGCTTTCTTT. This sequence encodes CAAGRGGTEAFF.

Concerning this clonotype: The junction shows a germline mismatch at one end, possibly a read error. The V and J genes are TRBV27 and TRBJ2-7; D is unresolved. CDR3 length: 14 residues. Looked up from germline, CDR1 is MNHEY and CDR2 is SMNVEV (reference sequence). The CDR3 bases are TGTGCCAGCAGTTTGGGCATGAGCTCCTACGGGCAGTACTTC. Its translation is CASSLGMSSYGQYF.

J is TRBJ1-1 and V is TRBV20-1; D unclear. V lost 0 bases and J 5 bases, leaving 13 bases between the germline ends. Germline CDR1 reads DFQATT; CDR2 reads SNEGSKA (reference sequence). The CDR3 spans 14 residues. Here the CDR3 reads CSAREVGRATEAFF. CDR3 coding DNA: TGCAGTGCTAGAGAGGTTGGGAGGGCTACTGAAGCTTTCTTT.

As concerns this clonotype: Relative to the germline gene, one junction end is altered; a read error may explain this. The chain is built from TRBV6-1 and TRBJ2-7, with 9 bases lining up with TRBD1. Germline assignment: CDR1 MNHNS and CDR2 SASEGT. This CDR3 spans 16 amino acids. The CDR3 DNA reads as TGTGCCAGCAGCGAAGGTACCGGGACAGGGACCTACGAGCAGTACTTC. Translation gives CASSEGTGTGTYEQYF.

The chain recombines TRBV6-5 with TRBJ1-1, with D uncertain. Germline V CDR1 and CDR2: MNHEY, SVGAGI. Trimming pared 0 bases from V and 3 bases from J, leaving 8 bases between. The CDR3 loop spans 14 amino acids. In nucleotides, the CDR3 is TGTGCCAGCAGTTACTCAGAAACTTACACTGAAGCTTTCTTT. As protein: CASSYSETYTEAFF.

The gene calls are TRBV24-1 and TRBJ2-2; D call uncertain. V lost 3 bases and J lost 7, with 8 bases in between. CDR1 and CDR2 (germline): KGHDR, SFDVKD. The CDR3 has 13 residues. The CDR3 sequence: CATSDIESGELFF. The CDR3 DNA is TGTGCCACCAGTGATATTGAGAGCGGGGAGCTGTTTTTT.